This TCR beta chain was found in a study of cytomegalovirus exposure and HLA in healthy donors. Findings of the study overall: Further analysis, carried out later, found HLA-associated TCR beta chains more clonally expanded than equally common other chains. In a later analysis, at a false discovery rate of 0.05, over 15,000 TCR beta sequences matched HLA alleles. Prior analysis indicated that the majority of TCR beta V segments exhibited productivity approximately 87% or approximately 30% of the time. Roughly even sequencing depth across donors was the assumption behind the presence/absence analyses.

Primers for the PCR totalled 60 Vbeta and 13 Jbeta. TCRdb's table, derived via immunoSEQ multiplex PCR, lists solely in-frame clones and lacks some. The sample holds just over 150,000 clones; about 79% are singletons and the top ten take around 1%. This clone showed up just a few times. Its antigen is unknown. Sequenced input: PBMCs. The sequence was collected from a woman aged 45 to 65 in good health and CMV-seropositive.

The CDR3 reads CASIGSTLHF. The CDR3 DNA reads as TGTGCCAGCATCGGTTCGACCCTCCACTTT. The gene calls are TRBV6-6 and TRBJ1-6; D remains ambiguous. V was shortened by 7 bases and J by 14 bases, with 9 bases between the two germline ends. The CDR3 runs 10 residues. The germline V gene has CDR1 MNHNY and CDR2 SVGAGI (reference sequence).